This T cell receptor beta chain emerged from a study of blood T cells in healthy people across ages. Regarding the study as a whole: In older individuals, TCR beta diversity per million T cells was lower, falling roughly linearly with age.

There were healthy Caucasian individuals from Russia, aged about 6 to 95, serving as donors. This clonotype was recorded a few times. Its specificity is unknown. Next came a second PCR, run for roughly 6 to 11 cycles, which used a sample-barcoded 5' primer along with a J-beta primer mix. TCRdb called the 5' RACE reads again in MiXCR, with one record for every CDR3 protein. Altogether around 500,000 distinct CDR3 sequences are present, 47% being singletons, with the ten largest covering around 23%. V was pared by 5 bases and J by 5 bases, with 4 bases of the junction left unmatched. This CDR3 comprises 13 residues.

The receptor's source is a man aged 80 or over in good health. Source material: blood. The chain uses TRBV12-3 or TRBV12-4 and TRBJ2-7; 9 bases are a match to TRBD1. CDR3 in DNA: TGTGCCAGCAGTCGGGACAGGGTTAACGAGCAGTACTTC. This codes for CASSRDRVNEQYF.